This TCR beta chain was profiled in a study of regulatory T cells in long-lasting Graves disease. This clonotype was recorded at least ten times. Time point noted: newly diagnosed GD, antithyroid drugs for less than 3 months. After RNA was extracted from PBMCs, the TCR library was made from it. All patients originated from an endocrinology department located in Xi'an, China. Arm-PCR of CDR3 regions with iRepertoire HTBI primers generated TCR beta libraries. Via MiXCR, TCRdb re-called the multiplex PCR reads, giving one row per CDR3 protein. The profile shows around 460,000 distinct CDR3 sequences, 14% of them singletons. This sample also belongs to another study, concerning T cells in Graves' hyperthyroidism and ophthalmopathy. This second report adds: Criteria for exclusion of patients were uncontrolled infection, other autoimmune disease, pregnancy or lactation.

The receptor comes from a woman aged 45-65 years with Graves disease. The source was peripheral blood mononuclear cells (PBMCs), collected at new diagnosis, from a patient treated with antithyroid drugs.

The CDR3 region is CSALGGEDTGELFF. The CDR3 coding sequence is TGCAGCGCGCTGGGGGGAGAAGACACCGGGGAGCTGTTTTTT. The chain is built from TRBV29-1 and TRBJ2-2; D possibly corresponds to TRBD2 (6 bases). The CDR3 spans 14 residues. From germline, CDR1 is SQVTM and CDR2 ANQGSEA. Deletions cut 7 bases from V and 3 bases from J, with 15 bases between.